This T cell receptor beta chain derives from a study of regulatory T cells in long-lasting Graves disease. Study-level points and caveats: Small sample size may have lowered accuracy. Persistent disease preferred TRBV28, TRBJ1-2 and TRBJ2-5. The study found persistent patients shared more public clonotypes (more than 2,500) than new patients (approximately 970).

This CDR3 region has 11 residues. The V and J ends lost 4 bases and 2 bases respectively, with 5 bases between them. Germline V gene sequence: CDR1 DFQATT, CDR2 SNEGSKA (reference sequence). Concerning this clonotype itself: Its target is unknown.

The sample's time point: persistent/refractory GD, antithyroid drugs over 5 years with positive TRAb. PBMC-extracted RNA yielded the TCR library. The source of the patients was an endocrinology department in Xi'an, China. Building the TCR beta libraries relied on iRepertoire HTBI primers, and CDR3 regions underwent Arm-PCR. From the multiplex PCR reads, TCRdb called clonotypes with MiXCR, one entry per CDR3 protein. The data hold approximately 400,000 distinct CDR3 sequences, with approximately 25% observed a single time. The receptor was derived from a woman between 40 and 55 years old with Graves disease. The chain couples TRBV20-1 to TRBJ1-2; no clear D. The material was peripheral blood mononuclear cells (PBMCs), obtained when the disease was refractory, from a patient treated with antithyroid drugs. The DNA of the CDR3 is TGCAGTGCTACGACAAACTATGGCTACACCTTC. Translation: CSATTNYGYTF.